This TCR beta chain is from a study of cytomegalovirus exposure and HLA in healthy donors. Study-level results: It was in a later analysis that TCR association rates were seen to vary by HLA locus, highest for DRB1 and lowest for HLA-C.

About this clone: Its antigen is currently unknown.

A multiplex PCR was run with 60 Vbeta primers and 13 Jbeta primers. Data came from immunoSEQ multiplex PCR; TCRdb stores just in-frame clones and leaves some out. The sample includes around 130,000 clones, about 79% of them seen just once. Deletions cut 4 bases from V and 3 bases from J, with 12 bases between. CDR1 MGHRA and CDR2 YSYEKL come from the germline V gene. The CDR3 is 15 amino acids. The chain carries TRBV4-1 and TRBJ2-2; a weak D match, TRBD1 (5 bases). The sample consisted of PBMCs. The source is a woman in her late teens or twenties in good health and CMV-seropositive. Here the CDR3 DNA reads TGCGCCAGCAGCCTTACTGGGGCGGACACCGGGGAGCTGTTTTTT. Its translation: CASSLTGADTGELFF.